A selection of T cell receptor beta chains follows, all from one sample in a study of early T cells in non-severe SARS-CoV-2 infection. MiXCR, run by TCRdb on the 5' RACE reads, gives a single entry per CDR3 protein. The sample lists around 67,000 distinct CDR3 sequences, about 12% seen once, with 5% to 6.5% in the top ten. Sequences were obtained from whole blood. Receptor source: an adult who was a healthcare worker with PCR-confirmed SARS-CoV-2 infection or an uninfected control (not recorded which). CDR3s leave out the opening cysteine and the closing phenylalanine or tryptophan. The order of the fields is D gene, J gene, V gene, CDR3 protein. The D gene is left open where the match is weak.

D gene: TRBD2; J gene: TRBJ2-1; V gene: TRBV20-1; CDR3 protein: SARSIAGDRNEQF
D gene: .; J gene: TRBJ2-3; V gene: TRBV20-1; CDR3 protein: SARVTTDTQY
D gene: .; J gene: TRBJ1-1; V gene: TRBV6-5; CDR3 protein: ASSPDTWGVWAF
D gene: .; J gene: TRBJ2-7; V gene: TRBV19; CDR3 protein: ASSIVGSRDYYEQY
D gene: .; J gene: TRBJ1-2; V gene: TRBV11-2; CDR3 protein: ASSLTTIAGYGYT
D gene: .; J gene: TRBJ2-2; V gene: TRBV7-6; CDR3 protein: ASSLIGRGIGELF
D gene: .; J gene: TRBJ2-7; V gene: TRBV21-1; CDR3 protein: ASSLPGQPLEQY
D gene: TRBD1; J gene: TRBJ2-7; V gene: TRBV29-1; CDR3 protein: SGGTGNSYEQY
D gene: .; J gene: TRBJ2-1; V gene: TRBV20-1; CDR3 protein: SARGSWEHNEQF
D gene: .; J gene: TRBJ1-1; V gene: TRBV15; CDR3 protein: ATSRDIRHYTEAF
D gene: .; J gene: TRBJ1-3; V gene: TRBV12-3/TRBV12-4; CDR3 protein: ASRPGPGNTIY
D gene: .; J gene: TRBJ1-5; V gene: TRBV12-3/TRBV12-4; CDR3 protein: ASSLDGDQPQH
D gene: .; J gene: TRBJ2-1; V gene: TRBV18; CDR3 protein: ASSYGQYNEQF
D gene: .; J gene: TRBJ2-6; V gene: TRBV5-6; CDR3 protein: ASSLVGTGANVLT
D gene: .; J gene: TRBJ1-6; V gene: TRBV7-8; CDR3 protein: ASAWDNSPLH
D gene: .; J gene: TRBJ1-2; V gene: TRBV29-1; CDR3 protein: SVGDRNYGYT
D gene: .; J gene: TRBJ1-6; V gene: TRBV7-8; CDR3 protein: ASSSLGANSSPLH
D gene: TRBD2; J gene: TRBJ2-5; V gene: TRBV5-1; CDR3 protein: ASSRSLAVQETQY
D gene: .; J gene: TRBJ2-1; V gene: TRBV5-1; CDR3 protein: ASSLDGGMTYNEQF
D gene: TRBD1; J gene: TRBJ1-2; V gene: TRBV6-6; CDR3 protein: ASSATGAGYGYT
D gene: TRBD2; J gene: TRBJ2-2; V gene: TRBV6-1; CDR3 protein: ASRNTLGLAGGVGELF
D gene: .; J gene: TRBJ2-2; V gene: TRBV18; CDR3 protein: ASSTNTGELF
D gene: .; J gene: TRBJ1-1; V gene: TRBV7-3; CDR3 protein: ASSVQLNTEAF
D gene: .; J gene: TRBJ1-3; V gene: TRBV7-8; CDR3 protein: ASSLSSQGNTIY
D gene: TRBD1; J gene: TRBJ1-2; V gene: TRBV29-1; CDR3 protein: SVEGQGLNYGYT
D gene: .; J gene: TRBJ1-4; V gene: TRBV20-1; CDR3 protein: SARENLLGEKLF
D gene: .; J gene: TRBJ2-5; V gene: TRBV27; CDR3 protein: ASSFWGETQY
D gene: .; J gene: TRBJ2-3; V gene: TRBV14; CDR3 protein: ASSSIASSTDTQY
D gene: TRBD2; J gene: TRBJ2-1; V gene: TRBV29-1; CDR3 protein: SVTPMGTRWSEQF
D gene: TRBD2; J gene: TRBJ2-7; V gene: TRBV18; CDR3 protein: ASSPGGGGTYEQY
D gene: .; J gene: TRBJ2-7; V gene: TRBV6-2/TRBV6-3; CDR3 protein: ASSYASALSYEQY
D gene: .; J gene: TRBJ2-3; V gene: TRBV18; CDR3 protein: ASSGYTASDTQY
D gene: .; J gene: TRBJ2-3; V gene: TRBV6-2/TRBV6-3; CDR3 protein: ASSYSTLGDTQY
D gene: TRBD1; J gene: TRBJ2-7; V gene: TRBV18; CDR3 protein: ASSPSRQGAYEQY
D gene: TRBD1; J gene: TRBJ1-3; V gene: TRBV7-8; CDR3 protein: ASSLPNRGQYSGNTIY
D gene: .; J gene: TRBJ1-2; V gene: TRBV29-1; CDR3 protein: SVMADANYGYT
D gene: .; J gene: TRBJ2-7; V gene: TRBV20-1; CDR3 protein: SGIKPGLLYEQY
D gene: .; J gene: TRBJ1-6; V gene: TRBV3-1; CDR3 protein: ASSQVDRNSPLH
D gene: .; J gene: TRBJ2-3; V gene: TRBV6-2/TRBV6-3; CDR3 protein: ASRRWLAYSTDTQY
D gene: .; J gene: TRBJ1-2; V gene: TRBV7-2; CDR3 protein: ASSLLSRDRNYGYT
D gene: TRBD1; J gene: TRBJ2-3; V gene: TRBV6-5; CDR3 protein: ASSYSSAGGFTDTQY
D gene: TRBD1; J gene: TRBJ1-4; V gene: TRBV11-3; CDR3 protein: ASSFLQGVGEKLF
D gene: .; J gene: TRBJ2-1; V gene: TRBV2; CDR3 protein: ASSETGLNSNEQF
D gene: .; J gene: TRBJ2-3; V gene: TRBV6-6; CDR3 protein: ASKVQGYSTDTQY
D gene: TRBD1; J gene: TRBJ2-5; V gene: TRBV5-1; CDR3 protein: ASSSGQKETQY
D gene: .; J gene: TRBJ2-1; V gene: TRBV7-2; CDR3 protein: ASSHPYNEQF
D gene: .; J gene: TRBJ1-2; V gene: TRBV11-2; CDR3 protein: ASSPGPYKKDGYT
D gene: TRBD1; J gene: TRBJ1-1; V gene: TRBV10-3; CDR3 protein: AISESGRGHTEAF
D gene: .; J gene: TRBJ2-7; V gene: TRBV29-1; CDR3 protein: SVEGGDEQY
D gene: .; J gene: TRBJ1-6; V gene: TRBV10-3; CDR3 protein: AISEPPYNSPLH
D gene: TRBD2; J gene: TRBJ2-3; V gene: TRBV27; CDR3 protein: ASAPGLAGVKDTQY
D gene: TRBD1; J gene: TRBJ2-1; V gene: TRBV5-1; CDR3 protein: ASSLLGGYGNEQF
D gene: TRBD2; J gene: TRBJ2-1; V gene: TRBV7-7; CDR3 protein: ASSISGSDEQF